The sequence of this T cell receptor beta chain was determined in a study of technical replicates of blood from a few donors. Measured with immunoSEQ multiplex PCR; TCRdb has only the in-frame clones, and not every one. The sample yields 50,000 to 70,000 clones, roughly 95% seen once. Germline values: CDR1 LGHNA, CDR2 YSLEER. Germline trimming cut 1 base from V and 6 bases from J; bases unmatched to any gene: 3. The CDR3 is made up of 13 amino acids. The sample was PBMCs. The chain recombines TRBV4-3 with TRBJ2-7; 7 nucleotides align to TRBD2. The sequence came from a human donor in good health. Some clones in this sample may be carry-over from other donors' samples. CDR3 sequence (DNA): TGCGCCAGCAGCCAAGCGGGGGGACTCGAGCAGTACTTC. It yields the protein CASSQAGGLEQYF.